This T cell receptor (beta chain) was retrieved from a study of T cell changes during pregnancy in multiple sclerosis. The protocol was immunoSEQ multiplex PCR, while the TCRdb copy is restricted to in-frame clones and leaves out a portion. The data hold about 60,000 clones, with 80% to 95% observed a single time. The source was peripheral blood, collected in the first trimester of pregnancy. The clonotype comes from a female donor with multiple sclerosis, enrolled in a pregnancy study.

The CDR3 DNA reads TGTGCCACCAGCGGACGGACTAGCAACACCGGGGAGCTGTTTTTT. Translated, it gives CATSGRTSNTGELFF. J is TRBJ2-2 and V is TRBV15; 8 nucleotides line up with TRBD2. Looked up from germline, CDR1 is LNHNV and CDR2 is YYDKDF (reference sequence). The V segment lost 5 bases and the J segment 2 bases; nucleotides outside the gene matches: 4. The CDR3 runs to 15 residues.